Below are 22 T cell receptor beta chains sequenced from a single sample in a study of cytomegalovirus exposure and HLA in healthy donors. The study ran its PCR with 60 Vbeta and 13 Jbeta primers. TCRdb's copy holds only in-frame clones and misses some; the assay was immunoSEQ multiplex PCR. The data show roughly 65,000 clones, 60% to 80% seen once. Sequencing was done on a sample of PBMCs. The receptors stem from a man between 40 and 49 years old in good health and CMV-seropositive.

The chain joins TRBV9 to TRBJ2-7; tentative D call: TRBD1 (6 bases). CDR3 length: 14 amino acids. Germline-derived CDR1 and CDR2 are SGDLS and YYNGEE. V lost 4 bases, J lost 2 bases, and 13 bases lay in between. DNA of the CDR3: TGTGCCAGCAGCCCGTATGGGACACCCTACGAGCAGTACTTC. This sequence encodes CASSPYGTPYEQYF.

This sequence joins TRBV11-3 and TRBJ2-1, with 8 bases lining up with TRBD2. CDR1 is SGHNT and CDR2 is YENEEA in the germline V gene. The CDR3 length is 16 residues. Losses at the gene ends were 1 base for V and 0 bases for J; bases not matched to a gene: 2. CDR3 residues: CASSLGTSSSYNEQFF. The CDR3, as DNA: TGTGCCAGCAGCTTAGGGACTAGCAGCTCCTACAATGAGCAGTTCTTC. The full variable domain, in which reference TRBV11-3 and TRBJ2-1 provide the parts outside the CDR3, is EAGVVQSPRYKIIEKKQPVAFWCNPISGHNTLYWYLQNLGQGPELLIRYENEEAVDDSQLPKDRFSAERLKGVDSTLKIQPAELGDSAVYLCASSLGTSSSYNEQFFGPGTRLTVL.

This clone was seen only a few times. The V gene is TRBV7-2, the J gene TRBJ2-5; D uncertain. V was pared by 3 bases and J by 4 bases, with 6 bases between. This CDR3 region has 12 residues. Germline V lookup: CDR1 SGHTA, CDR2 FQGNSA. The CDR3, as DNA: TGTGCCAGCAGCTTCCGGGTAGAGACCCAGTACTTC. Residues: CASSFRVETQYF.

The J gene is TRBJ2-7, the V gene TRBV4-2; D not certain. The V end lost 0 bases, the J end lost 3 bases, and 6 bases lay between the germline ends. This CDR3 contains 13 residues. From germline, CDR1 is LGHNA and CDR2 YNFKEQ. The CDR3 DNA reads TGTGCCAGCAGCCAAGAGAGTTACTACGAGCAGTACTTC. As protein: CASSQESYYEQYF.

This chain links TRBV6-5 with TRBJ2-5; perhaps TRBD2 as D (7 bases). Germline CDR1 reads MNHEY; CDR2 reads SVGAGI. V lost 6 bases and J lost 6, with 17 bases in between. CDR3 length: 14 residues. The CDR3 sequence is CASSEGGGGKTQYF. CDR3 nucleotides: TGTGCCAGCAGCGAAGGGGGGGGCGGAAAGACCCAGTACTTC.

The chain is built from TRBV6-1 and TRBJ2-1; weak D call: TRBD1 (5 bases). With 3 bases removed from V and 9 bases from J, the gap between germline ends came to 18 bases. This CDR3 has 15 residues. Germline V CDR1 and CDR2: MNHNS, SASEGT. The CDR3 DNA reads TGTGCCAGCAGTGATCTGACCAGGGCGGTGGGTGAGCAGTTCTTC. Translation: CASSDLTRAVGEQFF.

The gene calls are TRBV29-1 and TRBJ2-7; D gene ambiguous. Trimming removed 4 bases at V and 5 bases at J, with 15 bases between. CDR1 SQVTM and CDR2 ANQGSEA come from the germline V gene. The CDR3 loop spans 13 amino acids. The CDR3 DNA is TGCAGCGTTGTGCCCGTGTATTCTAACGAGCAGTACTTC. Encoded protein: CSVVPVYSNEQYF.

This chain connects TRBV6-5 to TRBJ2-5; tentatively, D is TRBD2 (6 bases). The CDR3 is 13 amino acids. Germline V CDR1 and CDR2: MNHEY, SVGAGI. The germline V and J ends were trimmed by 7 bases and 5 bases, with 14 bases remaining between them. CDR3 residues: CASIAGGVETQYF. CDR3 in DNA: TGTGCCAGCATTGCAGGCGGGGTGGAGACCCAGTACTTC.

Ten or more counts support this clone. This chain uses TRBV19 with TRBJ1-1; D is unclear. The V gene's germline CDR1 is LNHDA and CDR2 SQIVND (reference sequence). V dropped 7 bases and J dropped 3 bases, with 15 bases sitting between them. The CDR3 sequence is 14 residues long. CDR3 sequence: CASTPTAPYTEAFF. Written as DNA, the CDR3 is TGTGCCAGTACCCCCACTGCCCCCTACACTGAAGCTTTCTTT.

This chain links TRBV6-6 with TRBJ2-7; tentative D call: TRBD1 (5 bases). CDR3 length equals 14 residues. The germline V gene encodes CDR1 MNHNY and CDR2 SVGAGI (reference sequence). V lost 0 bases and J 3 bases, leaving 9 bases between the germline ends. The CDR3 region has the DNA TGTGCCAGCAGTTACTCCAGGGAAAGCTACGAGCAGTACTTC. It yields the protein CASSYSRESYEQYF.

This clone was detected a few times. The chain employs TRBV7-8 and TRBJ1-3; D may be TRBD1 (5 bases). The V and J ends lost 5 bases and 0 bases respectively, with 8 bases between them. There are 14 residues in the CDR3. The germline V gene has CDR1 SGHVS and CDR2 FQNEAQ. The CDR3 DNA reads TGTGCCAGCAGCGGGGGGGACTCTGGAAACACCATATATTTT. This codes for CASSGGDSGNTIYF. Supplemented by reference TRBV7-8 and TRBJ1-3, the full variable domain reads GAGVSQSPRYKVAKRGQDVALRCDPISGHVSLFWYQQALGQGPEFLTYFQNEAQLDKSGLPSDRFFAERPEGSVSTLKIQRTQQEDSAVYLCASSGGDSGNTIYFGEGSWLTVV.

V and J are TRBV4-3 and TRBJ2-7; 8 bases match TRBD1. CDR3 length equals 13 residues. Trimming at V came to 4 bases and at J to 1 base, leaving 0 bases not matched to a gene. Germline lookup yields CDR1 LGHNA and CDR2 YSLEER. The CDR3 protein is CASSRDRSYEQYF. The CDR3, as DNA: TGCGCCAGCAGCCGGGACAGGTCCTACGAGCAGTACTTC.

The gene calls are TRBV7-2 and TRBJ2-1; TRBD2 aligns across 7 bases. The CDR3 has 15 residues. Per germline, CDR1 SGHTA and CDR2 FQGNSA. The V segment lost 2 bases and the J segment 2 bases; nucleotides outside the gene matches: 3. CDR3 residues: CASSLWREPYNEQFF. The CDR3 nucleotides are TGTGCCAGCAGCTTATGGCGGGAGCCCTACAATGAGCAGTTCTTC.

The V call is TRBV14, the J call TRBJ2-5; the D is unclear. CDR1 and CDR2 (germline): SGHDN, FVKESK. The CDR3 is made up of 12 amino acids. Trimming stripped 4 bases from V and 11 bases from J, with 14 bases between. The chain's CDR3 is CASSPSRTRQYF. In DNA form, the CDR3 reads TGTGCCAGCAGCCCAAGTCGCACTCGGCAGTACTTC. Variable domain in full (rest from reference TRBV14 and TRBJ2-5): EAGVTQFPSHSVIEKGQTVTLRCDPISGHDNLYWYRRVMGKEIKFLLHFVKESKQDESGMPNNRFLAERTGGTYSTLKVQPAELEDSGVYFCASSPSRTRQYFGPGTRLLVL.

The V and J genes are TRBV13 and TRBJ2-7, with D maybe TRBD1 (7 bases). This CDR3 comprises 14 residues. The germline CDR1 and CDR2 sequences are PRHDT and FYEKMQ (reference sequence). V dropped 3 bases and J dropped 6 bases, with 15 bases sitting between them. Written as DNA, the CDR3 is TGTGCCAGCAGCTTCGCGACAGGGCGGGGCGAGCAGTACTTC. This translates into CASSFATGRGEQYF.

Many counts were recorded for this clone. This chain connects TRBV4-2 to TRBJ1-2; a weak D match, TRBD1 (5 bases). This CDR3 has 17 residues. V lost 0 bases to trimming and J lost 2 bases, with 16 bases between them. Germline CDR1 LGHNA, CDR2 YNFKEQ. The CDR3 reads CASSQEGDGAINYGYTF. The DNA of the CDR3 is TGTGCCAGCAGCCAAGAAGGGGATGGGGCAATCAACTATGGCTACACCTTC.

The J gene is TRBJ1-1, the V gene TRBV30, with 12 bases identical to TRBD1. Germline values: CDR1 GTSNPN, CDR2 SVGIG (reference sequence). The CDR3 contains 15 residues. V lost 3 bases to trimming and J lost 4 bases; unmatched junction nucleotides: 6. CDR3 sequence reads: CAWRGQGALGTEAFF. CDR3 nucleotide sequence: TGTGCCTGGAGGGGACAGGGGGCGCTGGGCACTGAAGCTTTCTTT.

This chain joins TRBV2 and TRBJ1-5; a possible D gene is TRBD1 (6 bases). V gave up 11 bases and J gave up 7 bases, with 18 bases separating them. The CDR3 totals 13 residues. Germline V CDR1 and CDR2: SNHLY, FYNNEI. The CDR3, as DNA: TGTGCCGCGGGGAGGGGGTTAGGGCAGCCCCAGCATTTT. As protein: CAAGRGLGQPQHF.

In its sample, this clone was seen once. The chain joins TRBV7-9 to TRBJ1-5; 7 bases are shared with TRBD1. Germline V gene sequence: CDR1 SEHNR, CDR2 FQNEAQ (reference sequence). V was pared by 4 bases and J by 4 bases, with 4 bases of the junction left unmatched. The CDR3 spans 14 residues. CDR3 residues: CASSYDRENQPQHF. CDR3 nucleotides: TGTGCCAGCAGCTACGACAGGGAGAATCAGCCCCAGCATTTT. The variable domain in full, completed from reference TRBV7-9 and TRBJ1-5, reads DTGVSQNPRHKITKRGQNVTFRCDPISEHNRLYWYRQTLGQGPEFLTYFQNEAQLEKSRLLSDRFSAERPKGSFSTLEIQRTEQGDSAMYLCASSYDRENQPQHFGDGTRLSIL.

The chain joins TRBV19 to TRBJ2-1; D uncertain. The CDR3 covers 13 residues. The germline gives CDR1 LNHDA, CDR2 SQIVND (reference sequence). V gave up 4 bases and J gave up 6 bases, with 10 bases separating them. CDR3 sequence: CASSKKYSNEQFF. DNA for the CDR3: TGTGCCAGTAGTAAAAAATATTCCAATGAGCAGTTCTTC.

The rearrangement uses TRBV4-3 and TRBJ2-3, with 15 bases lining up with TRBD2. Per germline, CDR1 LGHNA and CDR2 YSLEER. This CDR3 contains 16 residues. The V gene end was trimmed by 1 base and the J gene end by 6 bases; junction bases not matched to a gene: 2. The CDR3 region is CASSQGTSGRVDTQYF. In DNA form, the CDR3 reads TGCGCCAGCAGCCAAGGGACTAGCGGGAGGGTCGATACGCAGTATTTT.

This sequence joins TRBV29-1 and TRBJ2-2; possibly TRBD2 for D (5 bases). V shed 6 bases and J shed 4 bases, with 15 bases lying between them. Germline V gene data show CDR1 as SQVTM and CDR2 as ANQGSEA. There are 14 residues in the CDR3. CDR3 coding DNA: TGCAGCGTCTCACGACCGGGATCCACCGGGGAGCTGTTTTTT. Protein sequence: CSVSRPGSTGELFF.